This TCR beta chain comes out of a study of early T cells in non-severe SARS-CoV-2 infection. Overall study findings and caveats: VDJdb-based annotation leaned toward anti-spike CD8 responses and missed private and CD4 specificities.

Researchers tagged individual cDNA molecules with unique molecular identifiers. Via MiXCR, TCRdb re-called the 5' RACE reads, giving one row per CDR3 protein. There are around 67,000 distinct CDR3 sequences in the sample; roughly an eighth occur only once, and 5% to 7% lies in the top ten. This CDR3 is 14 amino acids long. Germline lookup yields CDR1 SEHNR and CDR2 FQNEAQ (reference sequence). Trimming pared 5 bases from V and 5 bases from J, leaving 15 bases between. This clonotype was detected ten times or more. Its antigen is unidentified. This chain connects TRBV7-9 to TRBJ2-5; a possible D gene is TRBD1 (6 bases). Sequenced here: whole blood, sampled at baseline. This clonotype originated in an adult who was a healthcare worker with PCR-confirmed SARS-CoV-2 infection or an uninfected control (not recorded which). This CDR3 is CASSPRRGRETQYF. In DNA, the CDR3 is TGTGCCAGCAGCCCACGCAGGGGCCGGGAGACCCAGTACTTC.